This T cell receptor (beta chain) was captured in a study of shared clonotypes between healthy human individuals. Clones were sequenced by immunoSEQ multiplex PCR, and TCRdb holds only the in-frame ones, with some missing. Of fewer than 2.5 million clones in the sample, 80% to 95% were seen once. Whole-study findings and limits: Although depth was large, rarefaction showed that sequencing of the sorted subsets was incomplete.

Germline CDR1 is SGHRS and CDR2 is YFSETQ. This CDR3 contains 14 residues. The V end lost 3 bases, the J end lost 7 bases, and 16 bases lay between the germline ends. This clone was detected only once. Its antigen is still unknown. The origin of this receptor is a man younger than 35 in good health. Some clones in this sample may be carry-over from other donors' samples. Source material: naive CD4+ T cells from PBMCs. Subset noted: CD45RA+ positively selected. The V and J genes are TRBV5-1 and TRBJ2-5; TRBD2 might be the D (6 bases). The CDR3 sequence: CASSSLGVGGTQYF. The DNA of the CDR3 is TGCGCCAGCAGCTCCCTCGGGGTCGGGGGGACCCAGTACTTC.